Below are 22 T cell receptor beta chains sequenced from a single sample in a study of blood T cells in healthy people across ages. Using a J-beta primer mix together with a sample-barcoded 5' primer, a second PCR was run for roughly 6 to 11 cycles. TCRdb reanalysed the 5' RACE reads using MiXCR and keeps one entry per CDR3 protein. Of roughly 830,000 distinct CDR3 sequences listed, about 62% are singletons. The sample was blood. The receptors here all came from a man under 40 in good health.

This chain connects TRBV29-1 to TRBJ2-5, with 9 bases aligning to TRBD1. The V and J ends lost 6 bases and 5 bases, in that order; junction bases with no gene match: 7. Germline CDR1 is SQVTM and CDR2 is ANQGSEA. This CDR3 is built from 13 residues. The CDR3 DNA is TGCAGCGTAAACAGGGGGCCAGGGGAGACCCAGTACTTC. This translates into CSVNRGPGETQYF.

The chain employs TRBV20-1 and TRBJ2-7; 14 bases match TRBD2. V lost 5 bases, J lost 1 base, and 10 bases stayed unmatched. The germline gives CDR1 DFQATT, CDR2 SNEGSKA (reference sequence). The CDR3 runs 17 residues. CDR3 bases: TGCAGTGCTCCCTCGGGACTAGCGGGGGCGGGGTCCTACGAGCAGTACTTC. Amino acids: CSAPSGLAGAGSYEQYF.

The chain employs TRBV12-3 or TRBV12-4 and TRBJ2-1; possibly TRBD2 for D (5 bases). The CDR3 runs to 14 residues. V lost 6 bases and J 2 bases, leaving 11 bases between the germline ends. CDR3 in amino acids: CASRGKGAYNEQFF. CDR3 nucleotide sequence: TGTGCCAGCAGGGGGAAGGGAGCCTACAATGAGCAGTTCTTC.

The chain links TRBV20-1 to TRBJ2-1; the match to TRBD1 covers 7 bases. This CDR3 is 16 amino acids long. Germline-derived CDR1 and CDR2 are DFQATT and SNEGSKA (reference sequence). J lost 10 bases, V lost 6 bases, and 21 bases had no gene match. This CDR3 is CSARLGAGGSRYEQFF. The CDR3 DNA is TGCAGTGCACGCCTGGGGGCAGGGGGAAGTAGGTACGAGCAGTTCTTC.

DNA of the CDR3: TGTGCCAGCAGTGAGACAGGGAATAGGAATGGCTACACCTTC. It codes for CASSETGNRNGYTF. The chain couples TRBV28 to TRBJ1-2, with 7 bases that match TRBD1. The CDR3 consists of 14 residues. The ends lost 5 bases at V and 6 bases at J; junction bases unmatched: 9. Germline CDR1 is MDHEN and CDR2 is SYDVKM.

A remark on this clonotype: Mismatch with germline at one junction end may stem from a read error. The chain combines TRBV5-6 with TRBJ2-1; no reliable D call. Germline values: CDR1 SGHDT, CDR2 YYEEEE. This CDR3 region has 13 residues. CDR3 sequence reads: CASSLRANNGQFF. CDR3 nucleotide sequence: TGTGCCAGCAGCTTGCGGGCTAACAATGGGCAGTTCTTC.

CDR3 sequence reads: CSARTVSSEGYTF. The CDR3 DNA is TGCAGTGCTAGGACAGTTAGTAGCGAGGGCTACACCTTC. The chain employs TRBV20-1 and TRBJ1-2; a possible D gene is TRBD1 (5 bases). The CDR3 is 13 residues long. Trimming took 3 bases from V and 8 from J, leaving 16 bases between them. CDR1 and CDR2 from the germline V gene are DFQATT and SNEGSKA (reference sequence).

Notes on this clonotype: A single base separates this from a much larger clone, so it may be a read error. The rearrangement links TRBV7-2 to TRBJ2-1, with D perhaps TRBD1 or TRBD2 (5 bases each). Germline CDR1 and CDR2: SGHTA and FQGNSA. The V end lost 2 bases, the J end lost 13 bases, and 18 bases lay between the germline ends. The CDR3 is made up of 14 amino acids. The CDR3 DNA is TGTGCCAGCAGCTTAACCTCGGGGCGCGAGACCCAGTTCTTC. Its translation is CASSLTSGRETQFF.

The V and J genes are TRBV28 and TRBJ2-7, with 7 bases that match TRBD1. Looked up from germline, CDR1 is MDHEN and CDR2 is SYDVKM. V shed 6 bases and J 6 bases; nucleotides not matched to a gene: 8. The CDR3 covers 13 residues. Written as DNA, the CDR3 is TGTGCCAGCAGCTCCTCACAGGGGACCGAGCAGTACTTC. Protein product: CASSSSQGTEQYF.

This chain links TRBV12-3 or TRBV12-4 with TRBJ1-5, with a weak D call TRBD1 (6 bases). V shed 5 bases and J shed 5 bases, with 16 bases lying between them. CDR3 length: 15 residues. CDR3 loop: CASSDVTGSYQPQHF. CDR3 in DNA: TGTGCCAGCAGTGACGTCACAGGGTCATATCAGCCCCAGCATTTT.

The chain carries TRBV6-1 and TRBJ2-4; TRBD1 matches at 8 bases. The J segment lost 8 bases and the V segment lost 5 bases, leaving 17 bases of the junction unmatched. This CDR3 is 17 amino acids long. The V gene's germline CDR1 is MNHNS and CDR2 SASEGT. The CDR3 sequence is CASSRPAPTGGRDIQYF. The CDR3 DNA is TGTGCCAGCAGTCGACCCGCACCAACAGGGGGTAGGGACATTCAGTACTTC.

V and J are TRBV4-3 and TRBJ2-1; D assignment may be TRBD1 or TRBD2 (5 bases each). CDR1 and CDR2 from the germline V gene are LGHNA and YSLEER. This CDR3 is built from 13 residues. Trimming took off 0 bases at V and 8 bases at J, with 8 bases between the two ends. The CDR3 DNA sequence: TGCGCCAGCAGCCAAGATGGGACGCATGAGCAGTTCTTC. Encoded protein: CASSQDGTHEQFF.

This clonotype occurred a few times. The chain links TRBV7-3 to TRBJ1-1; D is possibly TRBD1 (6 bases). This CDR3 has 15 amino acids. V lost 4 bases and J 1 base, leaving 13 bases between the germline ends. Germline V gives CDR1 SGHTA, CDR2 FQGTGA. The CDR3 loop is CASSWIRQANTEAFF. CDR3 coding DNA: TGTGCCAGCAGCTGGATTAGACAGGCGAACACTGAAGCTTTCTTT. The complete variable domain, with remaining parts taken from reference TRBV7-3 and TRBJ1-1, reads GAGVSQTPSNKVTEKGKYVELRCDPISGHTALYWYRQSLGQGPEFLIYFQGTGAADDSGLPNDRFFAVRPEGSVSTLKIQRTERGDSAVYLCASSWIRQANTEAFFGQGTRLTVV.

Only a few counts were recorded for this clonotype. The chain employs TRBV7-3 and TRBJ2-4, with D maybe TRBD2 (6 bases). The end of the DNA is better explained by TRBJ2-7, so the J call may be wrong. CDR3 size: 12 residues. Per germline, CDR1 SGHTA and CDR2 FQGTGA. CDR3 in amino acids: CASGASVNEQYF. In DNA form, the CDR3 reads TGTGCCAGCGGGGCTAGCGTGAACGAGCAGTACTTC.

The rearrangement uses TRBV29-1 and TRBJ1-3; a weak D match, TRBD1 (5 bases). Trimming removed 4 bases at V and 2 bases at J, with 6 bases between. CDR1 and CDR2 from the germline V gene are SQVTM and ANQGSEA. This CDR3 contains 12 residues. In DNA form, the CDR3 reads TGCAGCGTTGGGGGGGCTGGAAACACCATATATTTT. This sequence encodes CSVGGAGNTIYF.

The chain has TRBV4-1 and TRBJ2-6; D possibly corresponds to TRBD1 (6 bases). Germline V CDR1 and CDR2: MGHRA, YSYEKL. The CDR3 spans 15 residues. V lost 6 bases to trimming and J lost 2 bases, with 11 bases between them. CDR3: CASRSTGAGANVLTF. The CDR3 DNA reads TGCGCCAGCAGGTCGACAGGCGCTGGGGCCAACGTCCTGACTTTC.

V is TRBV4-3 and J is TRBJ2-3, with 7 bases fitting TRBD2. Losses at the gene ends were 3 bases for V and 1 base for J; bases not matched to a gene: 13. Germline V CDR1 and CDR2: LGHNA, YSLEER. CDR3 length equals 18 residues. The CDR3: CASSHPPRASGRTDTQYF. CDR3 sequence (DNA): TGCGCCAGCAGCCACCCACCACGGGCTAGCGGACGCACAGATACGCAGTATTTT.

The V call is TRBV5-1, the J call TRBJ2-5; TRBD1 aligns across 9 bases. CDR3 length: 16 residues. V shed 5 bases and J 1 base; nucleotides not matched to a gene: 9. Germline V gene lookup returns CDR1 SGHRS and CDR2 YFSETQ. The CDR3: CASRPRDREPQETQYF. CDR3 DNA: TGCGCCAGCAGGCCCCGGGACAGGGAGCCCCAAGAGACCCAGTACTTC.

The CDR3, as DNA: TGTGCCAGCAGTTTGATTGGGCCAAACCGCTACGAGCAGTACTTC. Its protein product is CASSLIGPNRYEQYF. The V gene is TRBV12-3 or TRBV12-4, the J gene TRBJ2-7, with D uncertain. The V end lost 3 bases, the J end lost 3 bases, and 15 bases lay between the germline ends. The CDR3 length is 15 residues.

This clonotype appeared a few times. The chain has TRBV15 and TRBJ2-7; D gene unclear. In germline, CDR1 is LNHNV, CDR2 YYDKDF (reference sequence). The germline V and J ends were trimmed by 2 bases and 5 bases, with 10 bases remaining between them. There are 13 residues in the CDR3. Here the CDR3 reads CATSRKAFHEQYF. CDR3 nucleotides: TGTGCCACCAGCAGAAAGGCCTTCCACGAGCAGTACTTC.

The rearrangement uses TRBV28 and TRBJ2-3, with D perhaps matching TRBD1 (8 bases). Germline assignment: CDR1 MDHEN and CDR2 SYDVKM. The CDR3 extends over 13 amino acids. Trimming removed 7 bases at V and 6 bases at J, with 14 bases between. CDR3 nucleotide sequence: TGTGCCAGCAAGGACAGGGAGGGGGATACGCAGTATTTT. Protein sequence: CASKDREGDTQYF.

This clonotype was seen a handful of times. The chain recombines TRBV12-3 or TRBV12-4 with TRBJ2-1; D is possibly TRBD2 (5 bases). The CDR3 covers 13 residues. V lost 5 bases and J 9 bases, leaving 14 bases between the germline ends. The CDR3 coding sequence is TGTGCCAGCAGTGGATCCGGCGGGCGTGAGCAGTTCTTC. Translated: CASSGSGGREQFF.